A selection of T cell receptor beta chains follows, all from one sample in a study of tumor T cells in aggressive B-cell lymphoma. The repertoire was sequenced with immunoSEQ multiplex PCR; TCRdb's copy has only in-frame clones and lacks some. Of about a thousand clones in the sample, about 87% were seen once. The sequencing sample was made of tumor tissue. The receptors originated from an adult with diffuse large B cell lymphoma. Each CDR3 is given with its conserved first and last residue. D genes are given only for firm matches. Only part of the rows carry a size: once, few, many, or a class if the clone is expanded.

clone size: -; CDR3 length: 15; J gene: TRBJ2-3; V gene: TRBV19; D gene: TRBD2; CDR3 DNA: TGTGCCAGTAGTATGACTAGCGGGAGCACAGATACGCAGTATTTT; CDR3 protein: CASSMTSGSTDTQYF
clone size: -; CDR3 length: 15; J gene: TRBJ2-7; V gene: TRBV18; D gene: TRBD2; CDR3 DNA: TGTGCCAGCTCAAGACGGGGACTAGTAGGATCCGAGCAGTACTTC; CDR3 protein: CASSRRGLVGSEQYF
clone size: -; CDR3 length: 17; J gene: TRBJ2-3; V gene: TRBV5-1; D gene: TRBD2; CDR3 DNA: TGCGCCAGCAGCTCTGCGGGGGGGCCGCGAGGAACAGATACGCAGTATTTT; CDR3 protein: CASSSAGGPRGTDTQYF
clone size: -; CDR3 length: 15; J gene: TRBJ2-5; V gene: TRBV15; D gene: TRBD2; CDR3 DNA: TGTGCCACCAGCAGAGATCACGGTAGCGGGAGTACCCAGTACTTC; CDR3 protein: CATSRDHGSGSTQYF
clone size: -; CDR3 length: 13; J gene: TRBJ2-7; V gene: TRBV30; D gene: -; CDR3 DNA: TGTGCCTGGGATACCGGGAGAGCCTACGAGCAGTACTTC; CDR3 protein: CAWDTGRAYEQYF
clone size: -; CDR3 length: 15; J gene: TRBJ1-1; V gene: TRBV5-1; D gene: TRBD1; CDR3 DNA: TGCGCCAGCAGCTGGGGGACAGTAAGGAACACTGAAGCTTTCTTT; CDR3 protein: CASSWGTVRNTEAFF
clone size: -; CDR3 length: 12; J gene: TRBJ2-5; V gene: TRBV15; D gene: -; CDR3 DNA: TGTGCCACCAGCAGTGCACAGGTTTCCCAGTACTTC; CDR3 protein: CATSSAQVSQYF
clone size: -; CDR3 length: 14; J gene: TRBJ2-7; V gene: TRBV5-4; D gene: TRBD1; CDR3 DNA: TGTGCCAGCAGCATAGGGACAGCTACCTACGAGCAGTACTTC; CDR3 protein: CASSIGTATYEQYF
clone size: -; CDR3 length: 15; J gene: TRBJ1-4; V gene: TRBV16; D gene: -; CDR3 DNA: TGTGCCAGCAGCCCACAGGCTCGGACAGATGAAAAACTGTTTTTT; CDR3 protein: CASSPQARTDEKLFF
clone size: -; CDR3 length: 13; J gene: TRBJ2-5; V gene: TRBV7-2; D gene: -; CDR3 DNA: TGTGCCAGCAGCTTAGGACGGGGAGAGACCCAGTACTTC; CDR3 protein: CASSLGRGETQYF
clone size: once; CDR3 length: 13; J gene: TRBJ1-1; V gene: TRBV7-3; D gene: TRBD1; CDR3 DNA: TGTGCCAGCAGCGCACAGGGGGCTACGGAAGCTTTCTTT; CDR3 protein: CASSAQGATEAFF
clone size: -; CDR3 length: 13; J gene: TRBJ2-2; V gene: TRBV30; D gene: -; CDR3 DNA: TGTGCCTGGAGTTTCAGGCACACCGGGGAGCTGTTTTTT; CDR3 protein: CAWSFRHTGELFF
clone size: -; CDR3 length: 19; J gene: TRBJ1-6; V gene: TRBV4-3; D gene: -; CDR3 DNA: TGCGCCAGCAGCCAAGATTCTTTCAGGGAAAGCTCCTATAATTCACCCCTCCACTTT; CDR3 protein: CASSQDSFRESSYNSPLHF
clone size: -; CDR3 length: 12; J gene: TRBJ2-1; V gene: TRBV7-9; D gene: -; CDR3 DNA: TGTGCCAGCAGCTTAACACACAATGAGCAGTTCTTC; CDR3 protein: CASSLTHNEQFF
clone size: -; CDR3 length: 14; J gene: TRBJ2-1; V gene: TRBV6-5; D gene: -; CDR3 DNA: TGTGCCAGCAACTCGGGGAGCGTAAACAATGAGCAGTTCTTC; CDR3 protein: CASNSGSVNNEQFF
clone size: -; CDR3 length: 14; J gene: TRBJ2-7; V gene: TRBV9; D gene: TRBD2; CDR3 DNA: TGTGCCAGCAGCCCGGGACTAGCGGACTACGAGCAGTACTTC; CDR3 protein: CASSPGLADYEQYF
clone size: -; CDR3 length: 16; J gene: TRBJ1-2; V gene: TRBV19; D gene: -; CDR3 DNA: TGTGCCAGTAGTATAGGCCCGGGACAACATTTCTATGGCTACACCTTC; CDR3 protein: CASSIGPGQHFYGYTF